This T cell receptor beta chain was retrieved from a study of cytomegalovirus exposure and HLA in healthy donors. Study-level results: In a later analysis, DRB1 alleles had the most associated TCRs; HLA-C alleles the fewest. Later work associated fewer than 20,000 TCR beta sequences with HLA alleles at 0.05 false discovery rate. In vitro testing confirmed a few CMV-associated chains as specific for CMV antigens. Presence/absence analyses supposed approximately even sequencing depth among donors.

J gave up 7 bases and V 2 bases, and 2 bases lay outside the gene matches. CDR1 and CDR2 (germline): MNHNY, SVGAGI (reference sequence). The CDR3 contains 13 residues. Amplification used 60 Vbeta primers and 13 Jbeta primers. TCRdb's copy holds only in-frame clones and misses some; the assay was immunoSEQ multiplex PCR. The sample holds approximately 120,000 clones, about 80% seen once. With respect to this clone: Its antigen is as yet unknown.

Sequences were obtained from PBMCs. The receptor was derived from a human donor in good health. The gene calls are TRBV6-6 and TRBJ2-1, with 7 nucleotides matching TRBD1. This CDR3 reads CASSYDRENEQFF. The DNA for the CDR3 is TGTGCCAGCAGTTACGACAGGGAAAATGAGCAGTTCTTC.